This T cell receptor beta chain was sequenced for a study of CD8 T cells in ankylosing spondylitis (dated by TCRdb to between 2016 and 2019). General notes on the study: The study set out to find disease-linked TCR variants by profiling T cell receptor beta repertoires in ankylosing spondylitis patients and healthy donors. Peripheral blood was sampled, and synovial fluid was additionally collected from ankylosing spondylitis patients. The full study cohort was made up of 25 ankylosing spondylitis patients and about a hundred healthy donors. Broader findings and caveats from the paper: Blood from ankylosing spondylitis patients appeared to be characterized by a TCR beta motif made up of about 8 highly homologous amino acid variants. The disease-linked clones showed a CD8+ phenotype and occurred at relatively low frequencies in peripheral blood. Some motif variants were previously reported in synovial fluid and blood of reactive arthritis patients, suggesting common disease-initiation mechanisms. According to the report, matched synovial fluid samples from ankylosing spondylitis patients were significantly enriched for the disease-linked clones.

The table lists this clonotype with a few counts. Its target antigen remains unknown. No much larger clone is present one base from it, and per-base qualities are unavailable. V is reduced by 3 bases and J by 5 bases, leaving a spacing of 19 bases between them. Spanning cysteine to phenylalanine, the CDR3 consists of 16 amino acids. Only the CDR3 DNA stays, 48 bases, in frame from base 1. Reading the germline V gene gives CDR1 SGHTA and CDR2 FQGNSA. Sequencing took place on an Illumina HiSeq 2500. Quantitative 5'-RACE with molecular barcodes was the method used to prepare the TCR beta libraries. The paper's processing steps were these. A new computational method, built on a probabilistic model of VDJ rearrangement, was used to identify disease-linked TCR variants. TCRdb ran its own pipeline on the public reads, namely fastp trimming at Q25 and MiXCR clone calling, and kept in-frame beta chains. Under each unique CDR3 protein, matching rows form one entry showing the most common genes and DNA. The V and J calls and clone size are TCRdb's, not the authors'. Present in this sample are more than 250,000 distinct CDR3 sequences, roughly 11% of which were seen just once. The top ten constitute 8% to 9.5% of the sample.

The sequence came from a female donor with ankylosing spondylitis or in good health (not recorded which). The V and J segments used are TRBV7-2 and TRBJ2-5; the D gene is possibly TRBD1 or TRBD2, each agreeing over 5 bases. The specimen was blood, either unsorted or a sorted T cell fraction (not recorded which). The DNA reads as follows: TGTGCCAGCAGCTTTCCCCCAGTAGGGACGAGGGAGACCCAGTACTTC. This translates into CASSFPPVGTRETQYF.